These 26 T cell receptor beta chains were all obtained from the same sample, sequenced in a study of T cells in women clearing cervical HPV infection. Libraries were prepared by immunoSEQ multiplex PCR; TCRdb keeps only in-frame clonotypes and omits some of them. The specimen's table records 42,000 or so clones. Sequencing input: blood buffy coat. The receptors here all came from a woman between 18 and 70 years old with a cervical HPV16 infection that either progressed to CIN3+ or cleared (not recorded which).

This chain's CDR3 is CASGSSQGANTEAFF. The sequenced CDR3 bases are TGTGCTAGTGGTTCCTCTCAGGGGGCTAACACTGAA. V usage is TRBV12-5 and J usage is TRBJ1-1, with TRBD1 matching 8 bases. Read coverage stops 3 residues before the CDR3 terminus; the germline J gene supplies the remainder. V dropped 4 bases and J dropped 2; count of bases not matched to a gene: 6. The length of the CDR3 is 15 residues. Germline V gene lookup returns CDR1 LGHNT and CDR2 FRNRAP.

Turning to this clone: The read ends 3 residues shy of where the CDR3 ends; the end is completed using the germline J gene. This chain links TRBV2 with TRBJ2-5; D possibly corresponds to TRBD2 (6 bases). The CDR3 length is 13 residues. The germline V and J ends were trimmed by 5 bases and 5 bases, with 12 bases remaining between them. The germline gives CDR1 SNHLY, CDR2 FYNNEI. CDR3 bases read: TGTGCCAGCAGTCGACTAGGGGAGGAGACC. This translates into CASSRLGEET. The complete CDR3 sequence is CASSRLGEETQYF.

The CDR3 bases that were read are TGTGCCAGCAGGACTCCCCACTCGGGGGGCTCCTCCCCCTACGAG. Residues: CASRTPHSGGSSPYE. The whole CDR3 protein is CASRTPHSGGSSPYEQYF. The J gene is TRBJ2-7, the V gene TRBV2; possibly TRBD2 for D (7 bases). The read halts 3 residues ahead of the CDR3 end, with the missing end drawn from the germline J gene. Per germline, CDR1 SNHLY and CDR2 FYNNEI. This CDR3 is 18 amino acids long. Deletions cut 6 bases from V and 2 bases from J, with 26 bases between.

Comments on this clone: The read halts 3 residues ahead of the CDR3 end, with the missing end drawn from the germline J gene. In the same sample, other DNA sequences code for this CDR3. The V gene is TRBV19, the J gene TRBJ1-5; D is perhaps TRBD1 (6 bases). Germline CDR1 is LNHDA and CDR2 is SQIVND (reference sequence). The germline V and J ends were trimmed by 5 bases and 1 base, with 12 bases remaining between them. There are 15 residues in the CDR3. The CDR3 here is CASSLKGGSNQPQHF. CDR3 bases read: TGTGCCAGTAGTCTTAAAGGGGGAAGCAATCAGCCC. The full variable domain, completed using reference TRBV19 and TRBJ1-5, is DGGITQSPKYLFRKEGQNVTLSCEQNLNHDAMYWYRQDPGQGLRLIYYSQIVNDFQKGDIAEGYSVSREKKESFPLTVTSAQKNPTAFYLCASSLKGGSNQPQHFGDGTRLSIL.

Of note for this clone: The CDR3 goes on 3 residues after the read ends, and that part is filled in from the germline J gene. This chain links TRBV5-4 with TRBJ1-2; 7 bases line up with TRBD1. The CDR3 spans 15 residues. Per the germline V gene, CDR1 is SGHNT and CDR2 is YYREEE (reference sequence). Trimming cost V 5 bases and J 1 base; bases outside gene matches: 8. The part of the CDR3 DNA that was read is TGTGCCAGCAGAGAGGGACAGAGAAATAACTATGGC. Translating gives CASREGQRNNYG. The whole CDR3 protein is CASREGQRNNYGYTF.

Comments on this clone: The missing CDR3 end, 3 residues past where the read stops, is filled in from the germline J gene. This chain uses TRBV5-1 with TRBJ1-6; 7 bases match TRBD1. Trimming took 2 bases from V and 7 from J; bases not matched to a gene: 6. The CDR3 consists of 15 residues. In germline, CDR1 is SGHRS, CDR2 YFSETQ. CDR3 in amino acids: CASSFVDRENSPLHF. Partial CDR3 DNA: TGCGCCAGCAGCTTTGTAGACAGGGAGAATTCACCC. Full variable domain (rest looked up from reference TRBV5-1 and TRBJ1-6): KAGVTQTPRYLIKTRGQQVTLSCSPISGHRSVSWYQQTPGQGLQFLFEYFSETQRNKGNFPGRFSGRQFSNSRSEMNVSTLELGDSALYLCASSFVDRENSPLHFGNGTRLTVT.

Notes on this clone: The read terminates 3 residues ahead of where the CDR3 ends, so the germline J gene completes it. The chain carries TRBV5-1 and TRBJ2-5; weak D call: TRBD1 (5 bases). The CDR3 covers 14 residues. With 1 base removed from V and 2 bases from J, the gap between germline ends came to 9 bases. CDR1 SGHRS and CDR2 YFSETQ come from the germline V gene. This CDR3 reads CASSLWGSQETQYF. The DNA read from the CDR3 is TGCGCCAGCAGCTTGTGGGGCTCTCAAGAGACC.

The CDR3 sequence: CSARVDRGQNTGELFF. The DNA read from the CDR3 is TGCAGTGCTAGAGTCGACAGGGGGCAAAACACCGGGGAG. V usage is TRBV20-1 and J usage is TRBJ2-2, with 10 nucleotides matching TRBD1. The observed sequence ends 3 residues before the CDR3 terminus, with the missing tail filled in from the germline J gene. The germline CDR1 and CDR2 sequences are DFQATT and SNEGSKA (reference sequence). The CDR3 contains 16 residues. The junction had 4 bases not matched to a gene; V was cut back by 1 base and J by 2 bases.

On this clone itself: The CDR3 end lies 3 residues beyond the end of the read and is filled in from the germline J gene. The chain combines TRBV2 with TRBJ1-3; D possibly corresponds to TRBD1 (5 bases). Trimming shortened V by 5 bases and J by 3 bases, and 14 bases separated the two germline ends. The germline V gene has CDR1 SNHLY and CDR2 FYNNEI. The CDR3 extends over 15 amino acids. Here the CDR3 reads CASSPTGELGNTIYF. Partial CDR3 DNA: TGTGCCAGCAGTCCAACAGGAGAGCTTGGAAACACC.

To note about this clone: The CDR3 end is not reached by the read, which stops 3 residues before it; the germline J gene fills it in. This rearrangement joins TRBV20-1 to TRBJ2-3; the match to TRBD1 covers 8 bases. Germline loops: CDR1 DFQATT, CDR2 SNEGSKA (reference sequence). This CDR3 has 14 amino acids. The ends lost 6 bases at V and 3 bases at J; junction bases unmatched: 8. Partial CDR3 DNA: TGCAGTGCCCTGGACAGGGTGTTAACAGATACG. It encodes CSALDRVLTDT. The complete CDR3 protein is CSALDRVLTDTQYF.

Of note for this clone: The read halts 3 residues ahead of the CDR3 end, with the missing end drawn from the germline J gene. The chain uses TRBV5-1 and TRBJ1-1; TRBD1 agrees at 9 bases. Trimming removed 4 bases from V and 5 bases from J; junction bases left unmatched: 12. This CDR3 comprises 16 residues. Germline V gene data show CDR1 as SGHRS and CDR2 as YFSETQ. This CDR3 reads CASSTGQGMGKTEAFF. The sequenced part of the CDR3 DNA is TGCGCCAGCAGCACCGGACAGGGGATGGGAAAAACTGAA. Based on the CDR3 plus reference TRBV5-1 and TRBJ1-1, the full variable domain is KAGVTQTPRYLIKTRGQQVTLSCSPISGHRSVSWYQQTPGQGLQFLFEYFSETQRNKGNFPGRFSGRQFSNSRSEMNVSTLELGDSALYLCASSTGQGMGKTEAFFGQGTRLTVV.

To note about this clone: The read ends 3 residues early relative to the CDR3; the germline J gene fills the gap. This chain uses TRBV18 with TRBJ1-5; D is possibly TRBD1 (5 bases). Trimming took 0 bases from V and 6 from J, leaving 12 bases between them. The germline CDR1 and CDR2 sequences are KGHSH and LQKENI. This CDR3 contains 15 residues. The CDR3 loop is CASSPPGGVTQPQHF. CDR3 DNA, as far as it was read: TGTGCCAGCTCACCACCCGGAGGGGTTACTCAGCCC.

Turning to this clone: Read sequence stops 3 residues before the CDR3 end, and the germline J gene provides the missing end. V gene TRBV20-1 combines with J gene TRBJ1-6; 7 nucleotides align to TRBD1. Germline trimming cut 3 bases from V and 10 bases from J; bases unmatched to any gene: 12. The CDR3 sequence is 15 residues long. CDR1 is DFQATT and CDR2 is SNEGSKA in the germline V gene (reference sequence). The CDR3 bases that were read are TGCAGTGCTAGGGATCCGACAGGGAAACACTCACCC. Translated: CSARDPTGKHSP. The CDR3 in its entirety is CSARDPTGKHSPLHF.

Comment on this clone: The CDR3 end falls 3 residues outside the read, so it is completed with the germline J gene. The chain employs TRBV2 and TRBJ1-5; possible D gene TRBD1, 5 bases. In germline, CDR1 is SNHLY, CDR2 FYNNEI. The CDR3 consists of 15 residues. V dropped 6 bases and J dropped 0 bases, with 12 bases sitting between them. The CDR3 DNA, read in part, is TGTGCCAGCAGCGGGGGGAGCAATAGCAATCAGCCC. Amino acids: CASSGGSNSNQP. The entire CDR3 reads CASSGGSNSNQPQHF.

A note on this clone: Read data end 3 residues before the CDR3 end; the end is taken from the germline J gene. The rearrangement links TRBV5-1 to TRBJ1-2; 7 nucleotides agree with TRBD1. CDR1 and CDR2 from the germline V gene are SGHRS and YFSETQ. V lost 4 bases, J lost 3 bases, and 9 bases stayed unmatched. The CDR3 sequence is 15 residues long. The sequenced CDR3 bases are TGCGCCAGCAGCCCTCAGGGAGGGGGCTACTATGGC. Amino acid sequence: CASSPQGGGYYG. The full-length CDR3 reads as CASSPQGGGYYGYTF.

Remarks on this clone: Sequencing ends 3 residues short of the CDR3 end; the germline J gene provides the rest. The V call is TRBV5-1, the J call TRBJ1-3; D unclear. This CDR3 has 15 residues. Germline V lookup: CDR1 SGHRS, CDR2 YFSETQ. Trimming left V 1 base short and J 0 bases short, with 8 bases between. The sequenced part of the CDR3 DNA is TGCGCCAGCAGCTTGACGGTGAGCTCTGGAAACACC. Translated, it gives CASSLTVSSGNT. The CDR3 reads in full as CASSLTVSSGNTIYF.

With respect to this clone: The CDR3 extends 3 residues past the end of the read, so its final part is completed from the germline J gene. The V gene is TRBV18, the J gene TRBJ1-4; TRBD1 is a possible D gene (6 bases). This CDR3 comprises 16 residues. The V gene lost 3 bases and the J gene lost 0 bases, with 11 bases spanning the gap. CDR1 KGHSH and CDR2 LQKENI come from the germline V gene. The CDR3: CASSPPNRATNEKLFF. The CDR3 bases that were read are TGTGCCAGCTCACCCCCAAACAGGGCAACTAATGAAAAA.

Remarks on this clone: The missing CDR3 end, 3 residues past where the read stops, is filled in from the germline J gene. The chain uses TRBV2 and TRBJ1-2; D is uncertain. The germline V gene encodes CDR1 SNHLY and CDR2 FYNNEI. The CDR3 loop spans 12 amino acids. Trimming cost V 5 bases and J 7 bases, with 11 bases left between them. CDR3 DNA (partial): TGTGCCAGCAGTTGGGCAGATGGTGGC. Translation: CASSWADGG. The whole CDR3 is CASSWADGGYTF.

As concerns this clone: The CDR3 end is not reached by the read, which stops 3 residues before it; the germline J gene fills it in. The rearrangement links TRBV5-1 to TRBJ2-3, with D possibly matching TRBD1 (5 bases). Trimming removed 0 bases from V and 1 base from J, with 9 bases in between. The germline V gene has CDR1 SGHRS and CDR2 YFSETQ. There are 15 residues in the CDR3. The CDR3 loop is CASSLGGPRTDTQYF. The CDR3 bases that were read are TGCGCCAGCAGCTTGGGGGGCCCTCGCACAGATACG.

A word on this clone: The read terminates 3 residues ahead of where the CDR3 ends, so the germline J gene completes it. The chain employs TRBV19 and TRBJ1-5; maybe TRBD1 (6 bases). Trimming removed 2 bases at V and 0 bases at J, with 11 bases between. The V gene's germline CDR1 is LNHDA and CDR2 SQIVND (reference sequence). This CDR3 spans 16 amino acids. CDR3 loop: CASSITRTDSNQPQHF. CDR3 DNA, as far as it was read: TGTGCCAGTAGTATAACCCGGACAGATAGCAATCAGCCC.

Note on this clone: The missing CDR3 end, 3 residues past where the read stops, is filled in from the germline J gene. The genes are TRBV2 and TRBJ2-5; D may be TRBD1 (5 bases). V gave up 7 bases and J gave up 2 bases, with 14 bases separating them. CDR3 length: 14 amino acids. CDR1 and CDR2 (germline): SNHLY, FYNNEI. This CDR3 reads CASKGVRPQETQYF. The DNA read from the CDR3 is TGTGCCAGCAAAGGGGTCAGACCTCAAGAGACC.

Notes on this clone: The read ends 3 residues before the CDR3 terminus; that terminus is restored from the germline J gene. The gene calls are TRBV20-1 and TRBJ2-3, with D perhaps matching TRBD1 (6 bases). CDR1 is DFQATT, CDR2 SNEGSKA, per germline (reference sequence). V was pared by 6 bases and J by 6 bases, with 13 bases between. The CDR3 runs 12 residues. The covered CDR3 bases are TGCAGTGCACTGCTGGGGGCGGATACG. Its translation: CSALLGADT. The full CDR3 reads CSALLGADTQYF.

Of note for this clone: The CDR3 end falls 3 residues outside the read, so it is completed with the germline J gene. The rearrangement uses TRBV13 and TRBJ2-7, with 10 bases that match TRBD2. Germline V lookup: CDR1 PRHDT, CDR2 FYEKMQ (reference sequence). The CDR3 has 15 residues. The ends lost 4 bases at V and 6 bases at J; junction bases unmatched: 9. Partial CDR3 DNA: TGTGCCAGCAGCTCTCGGAGCGGGGGGGTTCTCGAG. Its protein is CASSSRSGGVLE. Given in full, the CDR3 is CASSSRSGGVLEQYF.

In regard to this clone: Sequencing ends 3 residues short of the CDR3 end; the germline J gene provides the rest. The V and J genes are TRBV6-1 and TRBJ1-2, with TRBD1 identical over 9 bases. Per the germline V gene, CDR1 is MNHNS and CDR2 is SASEGT. The CDR3 extends over 15 amino acids. The part of the CDR3 DNA that was read is TGTGCCAGCAGGGAACCGGGACAGGGTTTGATCGGC. Amino acids: CASREPGQGLIG. The CDR3 in its entirety is CASREPGQGLIGYTF.

About this clone itself: The read ends 3 residues early relative to the CDR3; the germline J gene fills the gap. V is TRBV12-5 and J is TRBJ2-7, with 11 bases fitting TRBD1. Per germline, CDR1 LGHNT and CDR2 FRNRAP. This CDR3 contains 16 residues. Germline trimming cut 4 bases from V and 1 base from J; bases unmatched to any gene: 6. The CDR3 loop reads CASGSRTGGESYEQYF. The sequenced CDR3 bases are TGTGCTAGTGGTTCACGGACAGGGGGCGAATCCTACGAG.

Note on this clone: The read finishes 3 residues shy of the CDR3 end, and the germline J gene is used to complete it. The rearrangement links TRBV2 to TRBJ2-3, with D perhaps TRBD1 (5 bases). V shed 8 bases and J shed 2 bases, with 14 bases lying between them. The CDR3 has 14 amino acids. From germline, CDR1 is SNHLY and CDR2 FYNNEI. CDR3 DNA, as far as it was read: TGTGCCAGCGGTCGGGCAGGGCCCACAGATACG. It specifies CASGRAGPTDT. The entire CDR3 protein reads CASGRAGPTDTQYF.